The present entry profiles one T cell receptor beta chain with its context. The ends were cut back, 9 bases at V and 0 bases at J, with 15 bases in the middle. The CDR3 extends over 16 amino acids. Germline CDR1 is MNHEY and CDR2 is SMNVEV (reference sequence). The data were taken from a study of blood T cell repertoires in COVID-19. Study-level information: Italy, Spain and the United States were the sources of the convalescent and acute COVID-19 samples. Nucleic acid was either cDNA or gDNA, and it came from T cells, B-cell-depleted T cells, or PBMCs.

In the source study's methods: Reference gene primer amplification gave nucleated cell count estimates. Sequencing used immunoSEQ multiplex PCR; TCRdb keeps in-frame clones, though not all of them. The DNA gave D and trimming, while V, J and clone size come from that table. The sample holds 160,000 or so clones; roughly 80% are singletons and the top ten take more than 1.5%. The material sequenced was peripheral blood. The sequence derives from a human donor in a cohort sampled during active COVID-19. The V gene is TRBV27, the J gene TRBJ1-6; D is unresolved. CDR3 sequence (DNA): TGTGCCAGTTCTCCGTTGGGGAGCTCCTATAATTCACCCCTCCACTTT. Protein product: CASSPLGSSYNSPLHF.